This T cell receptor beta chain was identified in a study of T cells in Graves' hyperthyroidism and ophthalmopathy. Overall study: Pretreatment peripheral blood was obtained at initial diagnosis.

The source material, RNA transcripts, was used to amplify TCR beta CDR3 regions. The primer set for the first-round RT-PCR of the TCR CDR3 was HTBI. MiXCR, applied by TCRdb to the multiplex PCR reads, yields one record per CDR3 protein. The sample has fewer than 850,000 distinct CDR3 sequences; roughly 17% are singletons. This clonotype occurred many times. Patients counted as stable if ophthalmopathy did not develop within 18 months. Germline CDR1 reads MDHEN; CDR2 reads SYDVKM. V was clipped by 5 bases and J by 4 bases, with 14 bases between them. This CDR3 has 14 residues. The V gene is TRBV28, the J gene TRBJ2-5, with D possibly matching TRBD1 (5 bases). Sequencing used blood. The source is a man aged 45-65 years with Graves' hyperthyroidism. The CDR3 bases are TGTGCCAGCAGTCCACCCCACAGGTTAGAGACCCAGTACTTC. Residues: CASSPPHRLETQYF. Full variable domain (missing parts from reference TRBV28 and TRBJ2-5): DVKVTQSSRYLVKRTGEKVFLECVQDMDHENMFWYRQDPGLGLRLIYFSYDVKMKEKGDIPEGYSVSREKKERFSLILESASTNQTSMYLCASSPPHRLETQYFGPGTRLLVL.